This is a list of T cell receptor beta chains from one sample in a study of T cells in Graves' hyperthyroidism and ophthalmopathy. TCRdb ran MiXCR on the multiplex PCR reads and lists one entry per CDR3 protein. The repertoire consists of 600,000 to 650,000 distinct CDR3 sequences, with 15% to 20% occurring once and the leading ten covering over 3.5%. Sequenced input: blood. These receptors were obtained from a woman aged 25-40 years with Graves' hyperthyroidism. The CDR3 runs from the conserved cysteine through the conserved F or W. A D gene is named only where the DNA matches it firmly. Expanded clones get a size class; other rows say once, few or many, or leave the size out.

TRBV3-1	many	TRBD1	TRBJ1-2	TGTGCCAGCAGCCAAGGAAGGGGGCGCGACGGCTACACCTTC	CASSQGRGRDGYTF
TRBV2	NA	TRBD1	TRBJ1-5	TGTGCCAGCGGGACAGGGGGCTTCAATCAGCCCCAGCATTTT	CASGTGGFNQPQHF
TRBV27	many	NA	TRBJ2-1	TGTGCCAGCAGTTTTGTCTCCTACAATGAGCAGTTCTTC	CASSFVSYNEQFF
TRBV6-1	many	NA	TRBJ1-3	TGTGCCAGCCGAGGCACCGGAAACACCATATATTTT	CASRGTGNTIYF
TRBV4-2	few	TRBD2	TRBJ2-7	TGTGCCAGCAGCCTCGGCCTAGCGGGGACCGAGCAGTACTTC	CASSLGLAGTEQYF
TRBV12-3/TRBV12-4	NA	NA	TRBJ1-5	TGTGCCAGCAGTTTTAACGGGGAAGATCAGCCCCAGCATTTT	CASSFNGEDQPQHF
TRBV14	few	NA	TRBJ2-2	TGTGCCAGCAGCCAGGGGAGCGCCGCGAACACCGGGGAGCTGTTTTTT	CASSQGSAANTGELFF
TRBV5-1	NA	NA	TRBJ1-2	TGCGCCAGCAGCTTGGCCGTAGGGGATCCGACTAACTATGGCTACACCTTC	CASSLAVGDPTNYGYTF
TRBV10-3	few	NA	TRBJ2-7	TGTGCCATCGCCGTAAAGGGGGGGAGGGCCGAAATCTCCTACGAGCAGTACTTC	CAIAVKGGRAEISYEQYF
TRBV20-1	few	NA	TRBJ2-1	TGCAGTGCTATCCGGGTAGCCGACTACAATGAGCAGTTCTTC	CSAIRVADYNEQFF
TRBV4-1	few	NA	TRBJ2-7	TGCGCCAGCAGCTCCGCCGGGCCGGGACCCCGGGGCTACGAGCAGTACTTC	CASSSAGPGPRGYEQYF
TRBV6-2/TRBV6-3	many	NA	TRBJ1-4	TGTGCCAGCAGTTACGCTCGCGAAAAACTGTTTTTT	CASSYAREKLFF
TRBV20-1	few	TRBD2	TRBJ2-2	TGCAGTGCTAGACTAGCGGGAGTTGACACCGGGGAGCTGTTTTTT	CSARLAGVDTGELFF
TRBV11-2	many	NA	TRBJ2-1	TGTGCCAGCAGTCTTACAGGGAGCTCCTACAATGAGCAGTTCTTC	CASSLTGSSYNEQFF
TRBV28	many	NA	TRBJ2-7	TGTGCCAGCAGTTTTATGGGGTCCTACGAGCAGTACTTC	CASSFMGSYEQYF
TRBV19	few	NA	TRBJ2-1	TGTGCCGTCCGAGGGACACTATACAATGAGCAGTTCTTC	CAVRGTLYNEQFF
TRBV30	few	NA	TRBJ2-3	TGTGCCTGGACAAAGCGCCTCACAGATACGCAGTATTTT	CAWTKRLTDTQYF
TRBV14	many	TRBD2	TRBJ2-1	TGTGCCAGCAGCCAAGCCCGGTTTAGCGGGAGGGCGGGGCAGTTCTTC	CASSQARFSGRAGQFF
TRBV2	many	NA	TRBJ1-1	TGTGCCAGCAGTGATCGCAGGGGTAGGTTCACGCCCGAAGCTTTCTTT	CASSDRRGRFTPEAFF
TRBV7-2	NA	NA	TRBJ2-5	TGTGCCAGCAGCTTAGGGGGTCGTGGGCAAGAGACCCAGTACTTC	CASSLGGRGQETQYF
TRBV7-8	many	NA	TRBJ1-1	TGTGCCAGCAGCTCCGGGATCCTCGGTACGAACACTGAAGCTTTCTTT	CASSSGILGTNTEAFF
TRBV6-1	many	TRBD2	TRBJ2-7	TGTGCCAGCATGGGGGGGGGGGACTACGAGCAGTACTTC	CASMGGGDYEQYF
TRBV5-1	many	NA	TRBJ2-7	TGCGCCAGCAGCTTGGAACTAGCAGCCTACGAGCAGTACTTC	CASSLELAAYEQYF
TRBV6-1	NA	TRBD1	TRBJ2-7	TGTGCCAGCAGAAAAACAGGGGGTGATCTACCAGGGAGCGAGCAGTACTTC	CASRKTGGDLPGSEQYF
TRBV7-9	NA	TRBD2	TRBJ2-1	TGTGCCAGCAGCTTAAGGGTGGGCGGGAGCTCCTACAATGAGCAGTTCTTC	CASSLRVGGSSYNEQFF
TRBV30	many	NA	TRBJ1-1	TGTGCCTGGCTCCGACGGGCGAACACTGAAGCTTTCTTT	CAWLRRANTEAFF
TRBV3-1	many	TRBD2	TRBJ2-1	TGTGCCAGCAGCCCACGAACTAGCGGGAGGGCCTACAATGAGCAGTTCTTC	CASSPRTSGRAYNEQFF
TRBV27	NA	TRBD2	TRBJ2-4	TGTGCCAGCAGTTCCAGAATGGTTAGGGGACTACGGAACATTCAGTACTTC	CASSSRMVRGLRNIQYF
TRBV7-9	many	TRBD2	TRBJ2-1	TGTGCCAGCAGCTTAGCGGGACTAGCGGATAATGAGCAGTTCTTC	CASSLAGLADNEQFF
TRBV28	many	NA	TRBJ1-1	TGTGCCAGCAGTTTATCATGGGGCCCCCGGGACACTGAAGCTTTCTTT	CASSLSWGPRDTEAFF
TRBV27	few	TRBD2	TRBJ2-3	TGTGCCAGCAGTTCTCCAGCGGGAGGGGTAGATACGCAGTATTTT	CASSSPAGGVDTQYF
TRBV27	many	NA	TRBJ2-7	TGTGCCAGCAGTTTATTGGCAAAGGGGTACGAGCAGTACTTC	CASSLLAKGYEQYF
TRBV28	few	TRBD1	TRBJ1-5	TGTGCCAGCACACAGGGGGGCCGCAATCAGCCCCAGCATTTT	CASTQGGRNQPQHF
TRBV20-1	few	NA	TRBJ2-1	TGCAGTGCTAGACCCCCTAACAGGAACAATGAGCAGTTCTTC	CSARPPNRNNEQFF
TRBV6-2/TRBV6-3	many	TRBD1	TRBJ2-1	TGTGCCAGCAGTCTACCTGGACAGGGTGAGCAGTTCTTC	CASSLPGQGEQFF
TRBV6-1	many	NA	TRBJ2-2	TGTGCCAGCAGTGAAGAGGGCCTGCCAGGCGGGGAGCTGTTTTTT	CASSEEGLPGGELFF
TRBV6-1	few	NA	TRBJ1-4	TGTGCCAGCACATTTATGAGTGCAACTAATGAAAAACTGTTTTTT	CASTFMSATNEKLFF
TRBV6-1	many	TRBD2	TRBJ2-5	TGTGCCAGCAGTTGGCAGCGGGAGCGGGCTGAGACCCAGTACTTC	CASSWQRERAETQYF
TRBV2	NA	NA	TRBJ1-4	TGTGCCAGCAGCTATGAAGCAACTAATGAAAAACTGTTTTTT	CASSYEATNEKLFF
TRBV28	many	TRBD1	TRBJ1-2	TGTGCCAGCAGTGATCGGACAGGAAACTATGGCTACACCTTC	CASSDRTGNYGYTF
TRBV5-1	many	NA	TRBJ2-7	TGCGCCAGCAGCTTGGCTAGGGGAGGACGCGACGAGCAGTACTTC	CASSLARGGRDEQYF
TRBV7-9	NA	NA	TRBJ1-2	TGTGCCAGCAGCCGAAGGGTAAAACCTACCCGGGTTGGCTACACCTTC	CASSRRVKPTRVGYTF
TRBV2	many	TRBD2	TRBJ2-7	TGTGCCAGCATTCTAGCGGGAGGGCCGAACGAGCAGTACTTC	CASILAGGPNEQYF
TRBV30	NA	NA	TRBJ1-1	TGTGCCTGGAGGCGATCGGGAAATACTGAAGCTTTCTTT	CAWRRSGNTEAFF
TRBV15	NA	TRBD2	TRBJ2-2	TGTGCCACCAGCGGATCGGGACTAGCGGGAGGGCCACGTACCGGGGAGCTGTTTTTT	CATSGSGLAGGPRTGELFF
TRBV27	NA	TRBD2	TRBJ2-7	TGTGCCAGCGGGAAACTAGCGGGCGAGCAGTACTTC	CASGKLAGEQYF
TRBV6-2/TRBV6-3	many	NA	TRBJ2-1	TGTGCCAGCAGTTATACCAGCGGGTCAGCTGAGCAGTTCTTC	CASSYTSGSAEQFF
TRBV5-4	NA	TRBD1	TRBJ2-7	TGTGCCAGCAGCTTGGCCAAGGGGGCCTCCTACGAGCAGTACTTC	CASSLAKGASYEQYF
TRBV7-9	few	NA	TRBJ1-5	TGTGCCAGCAGCTTCACGACAGGCTCTTTTAGCAATCAGCCCCAGCATTTT	CASSFTTGSFSNQPQHF
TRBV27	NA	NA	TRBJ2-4	TGTGCCAGTAGGGACCTCTTAGCCAAAAACATTCAGTACTTC	CASRDLLAKNIQYF